This is a list of T cell receptor beta chains from one sample in a study of cytomegalovirus exposure and HLA in healthy donors. Assay: immunoSEQ multiplex PCR; the TCRdb copy retains only in-frame clones and omits some. The sample contains around 130,000 clones, 75% to 90% of which appear only once. Sequencing was performed on PBMCs. Receptor source: a woman in her thirties or forties in good health and CMV-seropositive. CDR3s include the opening cysteine and the closing phenylalanine or tryptophan. D genes are given only for firm matches. Some rows have no size entry. The others give once, few or many, or a class for an expanded clone.

v_gene: TRBV29-1
abundance: NA
d_gene: NA
j_gene: TRBJ2-5
CDR3nt: TGCAGCGGACATCTGGGGGCCGGAGAGACCCAGTACTTC
CDR3aa: CSGHLGAGETQYF

v_gene: TRBV5-1
abundance: NA
d_gene: TRBD1
j_gene: TRBJ1-4
CDR3nt: TGCGCCAGCAGCTTCCAAGGACAGGAGGGAAAACTGTTTTTT
CDR3aa: CASSFQGQEGKLFF

v_gene: TRBV9
abundance: NA
d_gene: TRBD2
j_gene: TRBJ2-3
CDR3nt: TGTGCCAGCAGTGACAGACTAGCGGGAGAAGCTCCATACACAGATACGCAGTATTTT
CDR3aa: CASSDRLAGEAPYTDTQYF

v_gene: TRBV5-4
abundance: NA
d_gene: TRBD2
j_gene: TRBJ2-4
CDR3nt: TGTGCCAGCAGACAGGGACTAGCGGGGGAAAACATTCAGTACTTC
CDR3aa: CASRQGLAGENIQYF

v_gene: TRBV6-5
abundance: NA
d_gene: TRBD1
j_gene: TRBJ1-5
CDR3nt: TGTGCCAGCAGGACAGGGGGGGTTAATCAGCCCCAGCATTTT
CDR3aa: CASRTGGVNQPQHF

v_gene: TRBV4-2
abundance: NA
d_gene: TRBD2
j_gene: TRBJ2-1
CDR3nt: TGTGCCAGCAGCCAAGGACTAGCGCTATACAATGAGCAGTTCTTC
CDR3aa: CASSQGLALYNEQFF

v_gene: TRBV28
abundance: NA
d_gene: NA
j_gene: TRBJ2-3
CDR3nt: TGTGCCAGCAGTGAAACTGGGACTGCCCCTAGCACAGATACGCAGTATTTT
CDR3aa: CASSETGTAPSTDTQYF

v_gene: TRBV19
abundance: NA
d_gene: TRBD1
j_gene: TRBJ2-3
CDR3nt: TGTGCCAGTAGCCTTGACAGGGGTACAGATACGCAGTATTTT
CDR3aa: CASSLDRGTDTQYF

v_gene: TRBV6-4
abundance: NA
d_gene: TRBD1
j_gene: TRBJ1-4
CDR3nt: TGTGCCAGCACTAGTGGACAGGGAGGCGCAACTAATGAAAAACTGTTTTTT
CDR3aa: CASTSGQGGATNEKLFF

v_gene: TRBV7-9
abundance: NA
d_gene: NA
j_gene: TRBJ1-2
CDR3nt: TGTGCCAGCAGCTACCGTGACCTAGGCTATGGCTACACCTTC
CDR3aa: CASSYRDLGYGYTF

v_gene: TRBV27
abundance: NA
d_gene: NA
j_gene: TRBJ1-1
CDR3nt: TGTGCCAGCAGTGTAGGGGGGGAAACTGAAGCTTTCTTT
CDR3aa: CASSVGGETEAFF

v_gene: TRBV28
abundance: few
d_gene: NA
j_gene: TRBJ2-5
CDR3nt: TGTGCCAGCAGTTCCCAGAAGGGGCTCCAAGAGACCCAGTACTTC
CDR3aa: CASSSQKGLQETQYF

v_gene: TRBV19
abundance: NA
d_gene: NA
j_gene: TRBJ2-3
CDR3nt: TGTGCCAGTAGTCCAAGAGAGGGACTCGATACGCAGTATTTT
CDR3aa: CASSPREGLDTQYF

v_gene: TRBV9
abundance: once
d_gene: NA
j_gene: TRBJ2-2
CDR3nt: TGTGCCAGCAGCGTAGGGTCAGGTATGAACACCGGGGAGCTGTTTTTT
CDR3aa: CASSVGSGMNTGELFF

v_gene: TRBV7-9
abundance: NA
d_gene: TRBD2
j_gene: TRBJ2-1
CDR3nt: TGTGCCAGCAGCCCCAGCGGGGGGGCAGGCTCGGGCAATGAGCAGTTCTTC
CDR3aa: CASSPSGGAGSGNEQFF

v_gene: TRBV2
abundance: NA
d_gene: NA
j_gene: TRBJ1-2
CDR3nt: TGTGCCAGCAGAAGGGACTCCCAGTCGCCATCGCGCTACACCTTC
CDR3aa: CASRRDSQSPSRYTF

v_gene: TRBV5-1
abundance: NA
d_gene: TRBD2
j_gene: TRBJ2-3
CDR3nt: TGCGCCAGCAGCACCGCGGGGGGCACAGATACGCAGTATTTT
CDR3aa: CASSTAGGTDTQYF

v_gene: TRBV28
abundance: NA
d_gene: NA
j_gene: TRBJ2-7
CDR3nt: TGTGCCAGCAGCCTAGAATCCTACGAGCAGTACTTC
CDR3aa: CASSLESYEQYF

v_gene: TRBV27
abundance: NA
d_gene: TRBD2
j_gene: TRBJ2-1
CDR3nt: TGTGCCAGCAGCCCCATAGGGCTAGCGGGTAGCAATGAGCAGTTCTTC
CDR3aa: CASSPIGLAGSNEQFF

v_gene: TRBV27
abundance: once
d_gene: TRBD1
j_gene: TRBJ2-2
CDR3nt: TGTGCCAGCAGTCCCCCGGGACAGGGGTTCACCGGGGAGCTGTTTTTT
CDR3aa: CASSPPGQGFTGELFF

v_gene: TRBV19
abundance: NA
d_gene: TRBD2
j_gene: TRBJ2-7
CDR3nt: TGTGCCAGTAGTATGACTAGCGGATCTTACGAGCAGTACTTC
CDR3aa: CASSMTSGSYEQYF

v_gene: TRBV7-8
abundance: once
d_gene: NA
j_gene: TRBJ2-7
CDR3nt: TGTGCCAGCAGCTCCCCCACGTCGGGCTACGAGCAGTACTTC
CDR3aa: CASSSPTSGYEQYF

v_gene: TRBV5-4
abundance: few
d_gene: TRBD1
j_gene: TRBJ1-2
CDR3nt: TGTGCCAGCAGCTTCGGAGGGACAGGGGCTAACTATGGCTACACCTTC
CDR3aa: CASSFGGTGANYGYTF

v_gene: TRBV30
abundance: NA
d_gene: TRBD1
j_gene: TRBJ1-2
CDR3nt: TGTGCCTGGAGTGTAGGACAGGGACACTATGGCTACACCTTC
CDR3aa: CAWSVGQGHYGYTF

v_gene: TRBV19
abundance: NA
d_gene: NA
j_gene: TRBJ1-1
CDR3nt: TGTGCCAGTAGCATCACCGCGGACACTGAAGCTTTCTTT
CDR3aa: CASSITADTEAFF

v_gene: TRBV28
abundance: NA
d_gene: NA
j_gene: TRBJ2-1
CDR3nt: TGTGCCAGCAGTTTAGGGCCGGGGGGCGATGAGCAGTTCTTC
CDR3aa: CASSLGPGGDEQFF